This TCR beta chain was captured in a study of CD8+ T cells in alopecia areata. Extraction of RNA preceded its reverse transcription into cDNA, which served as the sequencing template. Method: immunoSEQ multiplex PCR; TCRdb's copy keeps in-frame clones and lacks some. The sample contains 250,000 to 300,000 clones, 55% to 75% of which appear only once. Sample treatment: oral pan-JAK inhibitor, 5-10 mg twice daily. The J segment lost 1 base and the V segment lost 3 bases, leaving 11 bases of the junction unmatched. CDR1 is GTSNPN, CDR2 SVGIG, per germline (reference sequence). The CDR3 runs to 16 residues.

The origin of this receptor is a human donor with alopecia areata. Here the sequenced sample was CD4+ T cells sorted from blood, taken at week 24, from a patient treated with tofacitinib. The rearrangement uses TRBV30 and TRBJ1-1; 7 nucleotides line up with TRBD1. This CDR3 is CAWRARTGGPNTEAFF. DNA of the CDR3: TGTGCCTGGAGAGCCCGGACAGGCGGCCCGAACACTGAAGCTTTCTTT.